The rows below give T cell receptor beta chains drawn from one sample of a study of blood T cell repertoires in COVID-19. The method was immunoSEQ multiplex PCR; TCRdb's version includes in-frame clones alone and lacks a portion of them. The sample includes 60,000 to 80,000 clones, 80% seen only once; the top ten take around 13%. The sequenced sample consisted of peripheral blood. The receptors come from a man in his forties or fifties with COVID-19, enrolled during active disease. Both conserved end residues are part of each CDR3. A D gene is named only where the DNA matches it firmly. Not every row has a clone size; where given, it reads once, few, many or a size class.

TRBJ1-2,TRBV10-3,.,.,TGTGCCATCAGTGAGGGTCAGGTCGGTGATGGCTACACCTTC,CAISEGQVGDGYTF
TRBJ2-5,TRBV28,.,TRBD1,TGTGCCAGCAGACCTCCCGGGGACAGCCAAGAGACCCAGTACTTC,CASRPPGDSQETQYF
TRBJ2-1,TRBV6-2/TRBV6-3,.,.,TGTGCCAGCAGCCCCCAATCGGGGTTCTACAATGAGCAGTTCTTC,CASSPQSGFYNEQFF
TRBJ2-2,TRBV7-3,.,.,TGTGCCAGCAGCTTAAGAGCGGGCCGAGGTACCGGGGAGCTGTTTTTT,CASSLRAGRGTGELFF
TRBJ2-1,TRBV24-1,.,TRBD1,TGTGCCACGGGGACAGCCCTCTCCTACAATGAGCAGTTCTTC,CATGTALSYNEQFF
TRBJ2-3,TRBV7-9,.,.,TGTGCCAGCAGCTTGGCATCTAGCACAGATACGCAGTATTTT,CASSLASSTDTQYF
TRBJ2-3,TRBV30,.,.,TGTGCCTGGAGTGTATCGGTCGGGTCTACGCAGTATTTT,CAWSVSVGSTQYF
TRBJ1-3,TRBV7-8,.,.,TGTGCCAGCAGCCCAACCGAGGTCTCTGGAAACACCATATATTTT,CASSPTEVSGNTIYF
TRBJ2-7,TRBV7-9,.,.,TGTGCCAGCTCCCAGGGAGGCTTCTCCTACGAGCAGTACTTC,CASSQGGFSYEQYF
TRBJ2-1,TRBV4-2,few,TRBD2,TGTGCCAGCAGCCAGTTGGGTATAGCGGGAGGGCCAAATGAGCAGTTCTTC,CASSQLGIAGGPNEQFF
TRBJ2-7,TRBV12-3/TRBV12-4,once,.,TGTGCCAGCAGTGTCGGGGTCTACGAGCAGTACTTC,CASSVGVYEQYF
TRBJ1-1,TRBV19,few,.,TGTGCCAGTAACCACTGGGCGATGAACACTGAAGCTTTCTTT,CASNHWAMNTEAFF
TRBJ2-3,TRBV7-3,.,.,TGTGCCAGCAGCTTGGGCCCGGCGAACACAGATACGCAGTATTTT,CASSLGPANTDTQYF
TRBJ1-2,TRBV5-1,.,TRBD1,TGCGCCAGCAGACCCGGACAGGGAGGCTATGGCTACACCTTC,CASRPGQGGYGYTF
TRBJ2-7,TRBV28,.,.,TGTGCCAGCAGCCCACCCCCCGGGTCCGAGCCCCACGAGCAGTACTTC,CASSPPPGSEPHEQYF
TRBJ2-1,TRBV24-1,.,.,TGTGCCACCAGTGACAGGGACTATACGCCAGGGGTGCAGTTCTTC,CATSDRDYTPGVQFF
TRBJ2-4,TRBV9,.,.,TGTGCCAGCAGCGTTGGTGCAGTTAAAAACATTCAGTACTTC,CASSVGAVKNIQYF
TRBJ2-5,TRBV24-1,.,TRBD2,TGTGCCACCAGTGACCCCAGGACTAGCGGGATTGAGACCCAGTACTTC,CATSDPRTSGIETQYF
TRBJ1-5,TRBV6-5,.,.,TGTGCCAGCCTAACCTCAGGGCCAGGTCAGCCCCAGCATTTT,CASLTSGPGQPQHF
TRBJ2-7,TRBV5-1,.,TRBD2,TGCGCCAGCAGCTCCTCTAGCGGGGAGACCTACGAGCAGTACTTC,CASSSSSGETYEQYF
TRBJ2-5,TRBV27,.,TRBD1,TGTGCCAGCACCCCAGGGGGTAAGGGCGAGACCCAGTACTTC,CASTPGGKGETQYF
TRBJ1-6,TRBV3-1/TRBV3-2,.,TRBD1,TGTGCCAGCAGCCGCACAGGGGCGTCCTATAATTCACCCCTCCACTTT,CASSRTGASYNSPLHF
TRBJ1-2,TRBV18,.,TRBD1,TGTGCCAGCTCACTGTACCCGGGACAGTCCTATGGCTACACCTTC,CASSLYPGQSYGYTF
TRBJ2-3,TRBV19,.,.,TGTGCCAGTAGGTTCGAGGGCCTGGGCACAGATACGCAGTATTTT,CASRFEGLGTDTQYF
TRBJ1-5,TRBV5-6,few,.,TGTGCCAGCAGCTTGCGGTCCGGGGTTGACAATCAGCCCCAGCATTTT,CASSLRSGVDNQPQHF